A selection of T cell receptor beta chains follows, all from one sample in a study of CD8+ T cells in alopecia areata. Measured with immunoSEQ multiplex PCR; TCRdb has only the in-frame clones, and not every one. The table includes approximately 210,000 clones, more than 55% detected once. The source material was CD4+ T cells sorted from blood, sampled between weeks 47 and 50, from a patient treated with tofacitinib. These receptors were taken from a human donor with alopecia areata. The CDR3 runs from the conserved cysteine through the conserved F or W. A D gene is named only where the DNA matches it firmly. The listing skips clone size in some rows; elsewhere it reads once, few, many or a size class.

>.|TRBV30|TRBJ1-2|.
CAESRGGYGYTF
TGTGCCGAATCTCGGGGGGGATATGGCTACACCTTC
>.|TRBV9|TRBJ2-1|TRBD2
CARGWTRSVVEQFF
TGTGCCAGGGGATGGACTAGGTCGGTTGTTGAGCAGTTCTTC
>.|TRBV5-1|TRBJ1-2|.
CASSLGFGGYGYTF
TGCGCCAGCAGCTTGGGCTTCGGGGGCTATGGCTACACCTTC
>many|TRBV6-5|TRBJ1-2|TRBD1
CASSYIRTGGGYGYTF
TGTGCCAGCAGTTATATCCGGACAGGGGGCGGCTATGGCTACACCTTC
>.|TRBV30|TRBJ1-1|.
CAWSVSGSRNTEAFF
TGTGCCTGGAGTGTATCAGGATCCAGAAACACTGAAGCTTTCTTT
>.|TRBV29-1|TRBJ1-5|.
CSVGDGDQPQHF
TGCAGCGTTGGGGACGGGGATCAGCCCCAGCATTTT
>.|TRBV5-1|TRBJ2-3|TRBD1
CASSLDGTGDTDTQYF
TGCGCCAGCAGCTTGGATGGGACAGGGGATACAGATACGCAGTATTTT
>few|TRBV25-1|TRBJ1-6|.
CASSEGNNSPLHF
TGTGCCAGCAGTGAGGGGAATAATTCACCCCTCCACTTT
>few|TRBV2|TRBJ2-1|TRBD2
CASKRSSGDYNEQFF
TGTGCCAGCAAACGTTCTAGCGGGGACTACAATGAGCAGTTCTTC
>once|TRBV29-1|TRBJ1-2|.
CSVRPGAGQVTF
TGCAGCGTCCGACCCGGAGCAGGGCAAGTGACCTTC
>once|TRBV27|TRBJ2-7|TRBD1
CASSPKGTGRSYEQYF
TGTGCCAGCAGCCCGAAGGGGACAGGGAGGTCCTACGAGCAGTACTTC
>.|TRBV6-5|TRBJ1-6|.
CASSPIDNSPLHF
TGTGCCAGCAGCCCTATCGATAATTCACCCCTCCACTTT
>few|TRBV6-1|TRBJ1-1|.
CASGRGQLNTEAFF
TGTGCCAGCGGCCGGGGGCAGTTGAACACTGAAGCTTTCTTT
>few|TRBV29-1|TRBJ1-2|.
CSVEGEHYGYTF
TGCAGCGTTGAGGGAGAACACTATGGCTACACCTTC
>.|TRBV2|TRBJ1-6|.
CASSFDTGLWNSPLHF
TGTGCCAGCAGTTTTGATACGGGATTGTGGAATTCACCCCTCCACTTT
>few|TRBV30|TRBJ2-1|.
CAWTPGEYEQFF
TGTGCCTGGACCCCGGGGGAGTATGAGCAGTTCTTC
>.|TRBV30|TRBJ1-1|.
CAWKRRMGQNTEAFF
TGTGCCTGGAAAAGGCGCATGGGTCAGAACACTGAAGCTTTCTTT
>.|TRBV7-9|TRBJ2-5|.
CASRGQKETQYF
TGTGCCAGCAGAGGACAGAAAGAGACCCAGTACTTC
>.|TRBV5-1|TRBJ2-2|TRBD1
CASSLDRVNTGELFF
TGCGCCAGCAGCCTCGACAGGGTCAACACCGGGGAGCTGTTTTTT
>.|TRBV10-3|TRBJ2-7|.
CAISESNLAVDPGEQYF
TGTGCCATCAGTGAGTCGAATTTGGCCGTTGACCCTGGGGAGCAGTACTTC
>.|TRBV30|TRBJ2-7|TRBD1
CAWSKGQGFSYEQYF
TGTGCCTGGAGTAAGGGACAGGGATTCTCCTACGAGCAGTACTTC
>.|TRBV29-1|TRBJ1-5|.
CSVAQNSNQPQHF
TGCAGCGTAGCGCAGAATAGCAATCAGCCCCAGCATTTT
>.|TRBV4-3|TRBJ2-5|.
CASSQAIQTQETQYF
TGCGCCAGCAGCCAAGCGATACAGACCCAAGAGACCCAGTACTTC
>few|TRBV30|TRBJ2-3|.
CAWMATDTQYF
TGTGCCTGGATGGCCACAGATACGCAGTATTTT
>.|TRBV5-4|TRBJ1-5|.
CASSLYTRDQPQHF
TGTGCCAGCAGCTTGTATACGAGGGACCAGCCCCAGCATTTT
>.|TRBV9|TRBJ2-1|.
CASSVLPAGDENEQFF
TGTGCCAGCAGCGTACTGCCCGCTGGGGATGAAAATGAGCAGTTCTTC
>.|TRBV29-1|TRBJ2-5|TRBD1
CSVGTRTGAFGFSRGETQYF
TGCAGCGTTGGGACCCGAACAGGGGCCTTCGGTTTCAGTCGGGGAGAGACCCAGTACTTC
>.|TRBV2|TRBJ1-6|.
CATSPWGRDNSPLHF
TGTGCCACCTCCCCGTGGGGCAGAGATAATTCACCCCTCCACTTT
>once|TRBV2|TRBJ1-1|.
CASSEAVGVTSEAFF
TGTGCCAGCAGTGAAGCGGTCGGGGTCACTAGTGAAGCTTTCTTT
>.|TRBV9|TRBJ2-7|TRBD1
CASSAGQGVFEQYF
TGTGCCAGCAGCGCAGGACAGGGTGTTTTCGAGCAGTACTTC
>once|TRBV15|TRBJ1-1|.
CATSPGDGTLNTEAFF
TGTGCCACCAGCCCCGGGGACGGAACCTTGAACACTGAAGCTTTCTTT
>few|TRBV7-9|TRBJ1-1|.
CASSSPPGIMNTEAFF
TGTGCCAGCAGCTCACCGCCAGGGATAATGAACACTGAAGCTTTCTTT